This TCR beta chain was documented in a study of response to subunit inactivated influenza vaccine. On this clonotype: This sequence may be a read error, since a much larger clone differs from it by one base.

CDR1 and CDR2 (germline): MNHEY, SVGEGT. This CDR3 spans 17 amino acids. TCRdb called the RT-PCR reads again in MiXCR, with one record for every CDR3 protein. The sample contains 150,000 to 200,000 distinct CDR3 sequences, over 8.5% of which appear only once. This sample comprised CD8+ T cells sorted from PBMCs, obtained around 25 months after vaccination. This TCR was sampled from a man aged 45-69 years who received an inactivated influenza vaccine. The chain carries TRBV6-2 or TRBV6-3 and TRBJ1-1; 8 nucleotides align to TRBD1. This chain's CDR3 is CASSFGQGISVNAEAFF. CDR3 nucleotide sequence: TGTGCCAGCAGTTTCGGACAGGGTATAAGCGTGAACGCTGAAGCTTTCTTT.